Below are 26 T cell receptor beta chains sequenced from a single sample in a study of vaccination and CD4 T cells after COVID-19. Antigen specificity for these receptors is unknown. Researchers used the Oncomine TCR Beta short-read assay to sequence DNA from cultured CD4+ T cells. MiXCR was run by TCRdb on the PCR reads, yielding one entry per CDR3 protein. The table shows about 20,000 distinct CDR3 sequences, with 43% occurring only once. The treatment here: approximately 9-day PBMC culture with coronavirus spike peptide pools or control peptides (ViraFEST assay). Sequencing input: CD4+ T cells from blood, cultured in vitro. The receptors originated from a human donor who had recovered from COVID-19.

V usage is TRBV4-1 and J usage is TRBJ1-2; TRBD1 might be the D (6 bases). The V gene's germline CDR1 is MGHRA and CDR2 YSYEKL. With 0 bases removed from V and 4 bases from J, the gap between germline ends came to 12 bases. There are 15 residues in the CDR3. The DNA of the CDR3 is TGCGCCAGCAGCCAAGAAACGGGCAGGGGCTATGGCTACACCTTC. Translating gives CASSQETGRGYGYTF.

CDR3 loop: CASSLTAEKLFF. The CDR3 region has the DNA TGTGCCAGTAGTTTAACGGCCGAAAAACTGTTTTTT. The rearrangement uses TRBV19 and TRBJ1-4; D gene unclear. This CDR3 comprises 12 residues. The ends were cut back, 5 bases at V and 8 bases at J, with 9 bases in the middle. CDR1 LNHDA and CDR2 SQIVND come from the germline V gene (reference sequence).

This clonotype was counted between two and nine times. The genes are TRBV11-3 and TRBJ1-3, with D maybe TRBD1 (6 bases). This CDR3 contains 16 residues. Trimming stripped 5 bases from V and 0 bases from J, with 14 bases between. Germline-derived CDR1 and CDR2 are SGHNT and YENEEA. CDR3 nucleotide sequence: TGTGCCAGCAGCCAATTAGGGGGGAGCTCTGGAAACACCATATATTTT. It specifies CASSQLGGSSGNTIYF.

The CDR3, as DNA: TGCAGCGTTGAGGCCCCGGGATTGGAGACCCAGTACTTC. It specifies CSVEAPGLETQYF. This chain joins TRBV29-1 and TRBJ2-5; TRBD2 might be the D (5 bases). The germline V gene has CDR1 SQVTM and CDR2 ANQGSEA. The germline V and J ends were trimmed by 3 bases and 5 bases, with 13 bases remaining between them. The CDR3 totals 13 residues. Drawing the rest from reference TRBV29-1 and TRBJ2-5, the complete variable domain is SAVISQKPSRDICQRGTSLTIQCQVDSQVTMMFWYRQQPGQSLTLIATANQGSEATYESGFVIDKFPISRPNLTFSTLTVSNMSPEDSSIYLCSVEAPGLETQYFGPGTRLLVL.

By its share, this clonotype is medium-sized. J is TRBJ1-5 and V is TRBV20-1, with 10 bases identical to TRBD1. With 1 base clipped from V and 6 bases from J, the junction kept 6 bases outside the gene matches. Germline assignment: CDR1 DFQATT and CDR2 SNEGSKA (reference sequence). This CDR3 region has 15 residues. DNA for the CDR3: TGCAGTGCTAGAGTGGCGACAGGGGGCGGTCAGCCCCAGCATTTT. Its protein is CSARVATGGGQPQHF.

The chain uses TRBV6-1 and TRBJ1-4, with a tentative D call TRBD1 (5 bases). There are 16 residues in the CDR3. From germline, CDR1 is MNHNS and CDR2 SASEGT. Between the trimmed V and J ends, which lost 6 bases and 3 bases, there was a span of 17 bases. The CDR3 region has the DNA TGTGCCAGCAGCCCCTCGGGGGAGATAGCTAATGAAAAACTGTTTTTT. Translated: CASSPSGEIANEKLFF.

CDR3 in amino acids: CASSYLGPNQPQHF. The CDR3 region has the DNA TGTGCCAGCAGTTACCTCGGTCCTAATCAGCCCCAGCATTTT. This chain uses TRBV6-2 or TRBV6-3 with TRBJ1-5, with D uncertain. Germline CDR1 reads MNHEY; CDR2 reads SVGEGT. The CDR3 sequence is 14 residues long. Deletions cut 2 bases from V and 4 bases from J, with 9 bases between.

The chain links TRBV7-2 to TRBJ1-1; D is unresolved. V lost 2 bases, J lost 0 bases, and 7 bases lay in between. The CDR3 is 14 residues long. Looked up from germline, CDR1 is SGHTA and CDR2 is FQGNSA. The CDR3 spells CASSLQVMNTEAFF. CDR3 coding DNA: TGTGCCAGCAGCTTACAGGTTATGAACACTGAAGCTTTCTTT.

The J gene is TRBJ2-7, the V gene TRBV19; TRBD1 is a possible D gene (6 bases). V lost 4 bases, J lost 1 base, and 11 bases lay in between. This CDR3 region has 14 residues. Germline loops: CDR1 LNHDA, CDR2 SQIVND (reference sequence). CDR3 sequence reads: CASSKLGQSYEQYF. The CDR3 region has the DNA TGTGCCAGTAGTAAGCTCGGACAGTCCTACGAGCAGTACTTC.

This clonotype was counted a few times. The CDR3 region is CASSLTGGYNSPLHF. DNA of the CDR3: TGTGCCAGCAGTCTTACAGGGGGGTATAATTCACCCCTCCACTTT. This chain links TRBV27 with TRBJ1-6, with TRBD1 matching 8 bases. Germline CDR1 MNHEY, CDR2 SMNVEV (reference sequence). This CDR3 region has 15 residues. The ends lost 5 bases at V and 4 bases at J; junction bases unmatched: 4.

The J gene is TRBJ2-3, the V gene TRBV6-2 or TRBV6-3; 8 bases line up with TRBD1. Germline V gene lookup returns CDR1 MNHEY and CDR2 SVGEGT. The CDR3 sequence is 17 residues long. The junction had 9 bases not matched to a gene; V was cut back by 4 bases and J by 0 bases. The CDR3 sequence is CASSSGQVRTSTDTQYF. CDR3 nucleotides: TGTGCCAGCAGTTCGGGACAGGTTCGGACTAGCACAGATACGCAGTATTTT.

This clonotype was found once. The chain joins TRBV7-6 to TRBJ2-5; the D gene could be TRBD1 or TRBD2 (6 bases each). Looked up from germline, CDR1 is SGHVS and CDR2 is FNYEAQ. The CDR3 runs 16 residues. With 3 bases removed from V and 6 bases from J, the gap between germline ends came to 20 bases. DNA of the CDR3: TGTGCCAGCAGCTTTAGGGGGGTGGCAGGGCGGAAGACCCAGTACTTC. It translates to CASSFRGVAGRKTQYF. The full variable domain, its missing parts supplied by reference TRBV7-6 and TRBJ2-5, is GAGVSQSPRYKVTKRGQDVALRCDPISGHVSLYWYRQALGQGPEFLTYFNYEAQQDKSGLPNDRFSAERPEGSISTLTIQRTEQRDSAMYRCASSFRGVAGRKTQYFGPGTRLLVL.

V gene TRBV7-2 combines with J gene TRBJ1-2, with 10 bases lining up with TRBD1. V dropped 6 bases and J dropped 9; count of bases not matched to a gene: 19. The CDR3 is 17 residues long. Germline loops: CDR1 SGHTA, CDR2 FQGNSA. CDR3 sequence (DNA): TGTGCCAGCAGAAACCGGGGACAGGGGTCTCCTATCGGTCGCTACACCTTC. The encoded protein is CASRNRGQGSPIGRYTF.

This clonotype was observed once. The chain links TRBV14 to TRBJ1-6; 12 bases fit TRBD1. This CDR3 is 20 amino acids long. Germline V gives CDR1 SGHDN, CDR2 FVKESK. V was pared by 4 bases and J by 1 base, with 11 bases of the junction left unmatched. The CDR3 protein is CASSPAGTGGLWSYNSPLHF. The CDR3 DNA is TGTGCCAGCAGCCCCGCCGGGACAGGGGGCCTATGGTCCTATAATTCACCCCTCCACTTT.

The chain uses TRBV7-8 and TRBJ2-2; D not certain. The germline V gene has CDR1 SGHVS and CDR2 FQNEAQ. The CDR3 consists of 12 residues. V was pared by 5 bases and J by 5 bases, with 6 bases between. In DNA, the CDR3 is TGTGCCAGCAGCCGTAGGACCGGGGAGCTGTTTTTT. It translates to CASSRRTGELFF.

V gene TRBV19 combines with J gene TRBJ2-7; TRBD2 agrees at 13 bases. The CDR3 has 15 residues. With 7 bases clipped from V and 6 bases from J, the junction kept 9 bases outside the gene matches. Germline assignment: CDR1 LNHDA and CDR2 SQIVND (reference sequence). As DNA, the CDR3 is TGTGCCAGTACCCCACCCGGACTAGCGGGAGTCGAGCAGTACTTC. This encodes CASTPPGLAGVEQYF.

The rearrangement links TRBV29-1 to TRBJ2-7; D is perhaps TRBD1 (5 bases). The V and J ends lost 4 bases and 3 bases respectively, with 10 bases between them. This CDR3 is 12 amino acids long. The germline gives CDR1 SQVTM, CDR2 ANQGSEA. Here the CDR3 DNA reads TGCAGCGTTGCCAGGGATGGCTACGAGCAGTACTTC. Translation gives CSVARDGYEQYF.

The chain recombines TRBV5-1 with TRBJ2-7; D gene uncertain. Germline V gives CDR1 SGHRS, CDR2 YFSETQ. The germline V and J ends were trimmed by 4 bases and 0 bases, with 5 bases remaining between them. There are 12 residues in the CDR3. DNA of the CDR3: TGCGCCAGCAGCCATGGCTCCTACGAGCAGTACTTC. Encoded protein: CASSHGSYEQYF.

By sample fraction, this clonotype is medium-sized. The J gene is TRBJ2-6, the V gene TRBV28; tentatively, D is TRBD2 (5 bases). The CDR3 loop spans 15 amino acids. The V end lost 6 bases, the J end lost 2 bases, and 11 bases lay between the germline ends. CDR1 is MDHEN, CDR2 SYDVKM, per germline. The CDR3 reads CASSTLRAGANVLTF. For the CDR3, the DNA is TGTGCCAGCAGCACCCTGCGGGCTGGGGCCAACGTCCTGACTTTC.

The rearrangement uses TRBV21-1 and TRBJ2-3; the D call of TRBD2 is as the table states it, not checked on the DNA. TRBV21-1 is classified as a pseudogene. The CDR3 has 18 amino acids. The CDR3 here is CASSKYPLLAGGQDTQYF. The CDR3 DNA reads as TGTGCCAGCAGCAAATACCCTCTGCTAGCGGGAGGGCAAGATACGCAGTATTTT.

This rearrangement joins TRBV15 to TRBJ1-1; TRBD1 matches at 9 bases. Germline V gives CDR1 LNHNV, CDR2 YYDKDF (reference sequence). This CDR3 is 15 amino acids long. With V trimmed by 3 bases and J by 4 bases, 6 bases remained unmatched. CDR3 bases: TGTGCCACCAGCAGTAAACAGGGGGCTGCCACTGAAGCTTTCTTT. Translating gives CATSSKQGAATEAFF.

This chain links TRBV5-1 with TRBJ2-4; D is unclear. The germline CDR1 and CDR2 sequences are SGHRS and YFSETQ. The germline V and J ends were trimmed by 0 bases and 3 bases, with 13 bases remaining between them. The CDR3 consists of 16 residues. CDR3 nucleotides: TGCGCCAGCAGCTTGGCCAATCTAAAGGACAAAAACATTCAGTACTTC. Its translation is CASSLANLKDKNIQYF.

V and J are TRBV2 and TRBJ2-7, with 9 positions matching TRBD1. The CDR3 has 15 residues. The J segment lost 5 bases and the V segment lost 2 bases, leaving 7 bases of the junction unmatched. Germline V CDR1 and CDR2: SNHLY, FYNNEI. The DNA of the CDR3 is TGTGCCAGCAGTGAATTAGGGACAGGGAAGAACGAGCAGTACTTC. It encodes CASSELGTGKNEQYF.

The rearrangement uses TRBV20-1 and TRBJ1-2; weak D call: TRBD1 (5 bases). With 4 bases removed from V and 7 bases from J, the gap between germline ends came to 28 bases. The CDR3 runs to 17 residues. Germline assignment: CDR1 DFQATT and CDR2 SNEGSKA (reference sequence). The CDR3 DNA sequence: TGCAGTGCTAATCTCGGGGGTATGATTCGGCACAGTGGTGGCTACACCTTC. This encodes CSANLGGMIRHSGGYTF.

The chain combines TRBV29-1 with TRBJ2-3; 7 bases align to TRBD1. The CDR3 totals 15 residues. The trim removed 6 bases at V and 0 bases at J, leaving 9 bases unmatched. In germline, CDR1 is SQVTM, CDR2 ANQGSEA. This CDR3 is CSVETTGVSTDTQYF. CDR3 coding DNA: TGCAGCGTCGAGACAACAGGGGTGAGCACAGATACGCAGTATTTT.

There are a few counts of this clonotype. At one end, the junction sequence differs from germline, possibly due to a read error. The genes are TRBV2 and TRBJ1-3, with TRBD1 identical over 7 bases. Germline CDR1 and CDR2: SNHLY and FYNNEI. The CDR3 is 16 amino acids. CDR3 loop: CASSEDRDLPGNTIYF. The CDR3 region has the DNA TGTGCCAGCAGCGAAGACAGGGACCTACCTGGAAACACCATATATTTT.